Listed below are T cell receptor beta chains from one sample, sequenced in a study of blood T cell repertoires in COVID-19. TCRdb keeps only in-frame clones here, not all; method: immunoSEQ multiplex PCR. Of about 50,000 clones listed, roughly 87% were seen once; the top ten hold around 45%. Sequencing was done on a sample of peripheral blood. These receptors came from a woman aged 55 to 70 with COVID-19, enrolled during active disease. Both conserved end residues are part of each CDR3. D genes are given only for firm matches. The size entry is marked missing in some rows and otherwise reads once, few, many or a size class.

D gene: TRBD1; V gene: TRBV3-1/TRBV3-2; J gene: TRBJ2-3; clone size: -; CDR3 protein: CASSPRTGGDGTDTQYF; CDR3 DNA: TGTGCCAGCAGCCCGCGGACAGGGGGCGATGGCACAGATACGCAGTATTTT
D gene: -; V gene: TRBV11-3; J gene: TRBJ2-7; clone size: -; CDR3 protein: CASSLGGPDYEQYF; CDR3 DNA: TGTGCCAGCAGCTTAGGCGGTCCTGACTACGAGCAGTACTTC
D gene: -; V gene: TRBV21-1; J gene: TRBJ1-5; clone size: -; CDR3 protein: CASSKAGGARRNQPQHF; CDR3 DNA: TGTGCCAGCAGCAAAGCCGGCGGAGCCCGCCGAAATCAGCCCCAGCATTTT
D gene: -; V gene: TRBV29-1; J gene: TRBJ1-5; clone size: -; CDR3 protein: CSVYEGGNQPQHF; CDR3 DNA: TGCAGCGTTTACGAGGGCGGCAATCAGCCCCAGCATTTT
D gene: TRBD2; V gene: TRBV7-9; J gene: TRBJ2-3; clone size: -; CDR3 protein: CASSLRLAGGSDTQYF; CDR3 DNA: TGTGCCAGCAGCCTCAGACTAGCGGGGGGGTCAGATACGCAGTATTTT
D gene: TRBD1; V gene: TRBV3-1/TRBV3-2; J gene: TRBJ2-5; clone size: -; CDR3 protein: CASSQDYGQGQTQYF; CDR3 DNA: TGTGCCAGCAGCCAAGATTATGGACAGGGACAGACCCAGTACTTC
D gene: -; V gene: TRBV5-1; J gene: TRBJ1-4; clone size: -; CDR3 protein: CASSLESGSANEKLFF; CDR3 DNA: TGCGCCAGCAGCTTGGAGTCGGGGTCGGCTAATGAAAAACTGTTTTTT
D gene: TRBD1; V gene: TRBV10-3; J gene: TRBJ1-2; clone size: -; CDR3 protein: CAINLGQGDGYTF; CDR3 DNA: TGTGCCATCAACTTAGGACAGGGGGATGGCTACACCTTC
D gene: -; V gene: TRBV24-1; J gene: TRBJ1-1; clone size: -; CDR3 protein: CATSDPQGEAFF; CDR3 DNA: TGTGCCACCAGTGATCCACAGGGCGAAGCTTTCTTT
D gene: -; V gene: TRBV18; J gene: TRBJ2-1; clone size: -; CDR3 protein: CASSPLFSKRAYNEQFF; CDR3 DNA: TGTGCCAGCTCCCCGCTTTTTTCGAAGCGGGCTTACAATGAGCAGTTCTTC
D gene: TRBD1; V gene: TRBV27; J gene: TRBJ1-6; clone size: -; CDR3 protein: CASSMRTGNSPLHF; CDR3 DNA: TGTGCCAGCAGTATGCGGACAGGGAATTCACCCCTCCACTTT
D gene: -; V gene: TRBV15; J gene: TRBJ1-5; clone size: once; CDR3 protein: CATSKGQGNQPQHF; CDR3 DNA: TGTGCCACCAGCAAGGGGCAAGGCAATCAGCCCCAGCATTTT
D gene: TRBD2; V gene: TRBV7-7; J gene: TRBJ2-7; clone size: -; CDR3 protein: CASSPTLAGASYEQYF; CDR3 DNA: TGTGCCAGCAGCCCAACACTAGCGGGAGCCTCCTACGAGCAGTACTTC
D gene: -; V gene: TRBV24-1; J gene: TRBJ2-1; clone size: -; CDR3 protein: CATSDRDTRSYNEQFF; CDR3 DNA: TGTGCCACCAGTGACAGGGACACCCGCTCCTACAATGAGCAGTTCTTC
D gene: -; V gene: TRBV19; J gene: TRBJ2-2; clone size: -; CDR3 protein: CASSIGVARTGELFF; CDR3 DNA: TGTGCCAGTAGTATAGGTGTGGCGAGGACCGGGGAGCTGTTTTTT
D gene: -; V gene: TRBV18; J gene: TRBJ2-7; clone size: -; CDR3 protein: CASSPGRRSFYEQYF; CDR3 DNA: TGTGCCAGCTCACCGGGTAGGAGGAGTTTCTACGAGCAGTACTTC
D gene: -; V gene: TRBV4-3; J gene: TRBJ2-2; clone size: -; CDR3 protein: CASSQADRPTNTGELFF; CDR3 DNA: TGCGCCAGCAGCCAAGCAGACAGGCCCACGAACACCGGGGAGCTGTTTTTT
D gene: -; V gene: TRBV30; J gene: TRBJ2-5; clone size: once; CDR3 protein: CAWSPSGSTQYF; CDR3 DNA: TGTGCCTGGAGTCCATCGGGGTCTACCCAGTACTTC
D gene: TRBD1; V gene: TRBV13; J gene: TRBJ2-4; clone size: -; CDR3 protein: CASSLPRGRGNIQYF; CDR3 DNA: TGTGCCAGCAGCTTACCCAGGGGGCGAGGAAACATTCAGTACTTC
D gene: -; V gene: TRBV6-5; J gene: TRBJ2-5; clone size: -; CDR3 protein: CASQEGGGSETQYF; CDR3 DNA: TGTGCCAGCCAGGAGGGGGGGGGATCAGAGACCCAGTACTTC
D gene: TRBD1; V gene: TRBV14; J gene: TRBJ2-3; clone size: few; CDR3 protein: CASSQRSGQGAHTQYF; CDR3 DNA: TGTGCCAGCAGCCAAAGATCGGGACAGGGGGCCCATACGCAGTATTTT
D gene: TRBD2; V gene: TRBV3-1/TRBV3-2; J gene: TRBJ2-1; clone size: -; CDR3 protein: CASSRLAGDYNEQFF; CDR3 DNA: TGTGCCAGCAGCCGACTAGCGGGAGACTACAATGAGCAGTTCTTC
D gene: -; V gene: TRBV30; J gene: TRBJ2-1; clone size: -; CDR3 protein: CAWSDTVRNEQFF; CDR3 DNA: TGTGCCTGGAGCGATACCGTCCGGAATGAGCAGTTCTTC
D gene: -; V gene: TRBV19; J gene: TRBJ1-5; clone size: -; CDR3 protein: CASSLGTGGQPQHF; CDR3 DNA: TGTGCCAGTAGTCTAGGGACGGGAGGACAGCCCCAGCATTTT